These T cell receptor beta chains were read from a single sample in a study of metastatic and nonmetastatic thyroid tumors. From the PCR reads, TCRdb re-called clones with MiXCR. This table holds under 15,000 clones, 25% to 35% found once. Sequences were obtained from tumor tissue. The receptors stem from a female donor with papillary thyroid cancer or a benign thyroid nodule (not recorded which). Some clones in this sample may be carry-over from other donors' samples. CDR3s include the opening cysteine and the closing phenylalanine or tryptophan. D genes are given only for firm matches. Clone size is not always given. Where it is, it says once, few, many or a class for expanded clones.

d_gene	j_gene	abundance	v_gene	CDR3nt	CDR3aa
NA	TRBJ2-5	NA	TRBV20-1	TGCAGTGCTAGGGAGGGGGTTGACGCTCGTATGGAGACCCAGTACTTC	CSAREGVDARMETQYF
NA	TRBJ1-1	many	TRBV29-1	TGCAGCGTTGTTAGGAATTCGGCTAGTTTGGAGGCTTTCTTT	CSVVRNSASLEAFF
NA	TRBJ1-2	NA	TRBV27	TGTGCCAGCAGTTTATCCCCAGTATCCGAACCCAACTATGGCTACACCTTC	CASSLSPVSEPNYGYTF
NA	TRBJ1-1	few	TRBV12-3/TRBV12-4	TGTGCCAGCAGTTTGGTCCCGAGCACTGAAGCTTTCTTT	CASSLVPSTEAFF
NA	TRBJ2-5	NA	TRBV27	TGTGCCAGCAGTTTCTGGGCGGGATGGAATCAAGAGACCCAGTACTTC	CASSFWAGWNQETQYF
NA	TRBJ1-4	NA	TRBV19	TGTGCCAGTAGTTACAGGAACGACGAAAAACTGTTTTTT	CASSYRNDEKLFF
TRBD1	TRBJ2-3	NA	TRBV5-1	TGCGCCAGCAGCTTGGAACAGGGGGCCAGGGCAGATACGCAGTATTTT	CASSLEQGARADTQYF
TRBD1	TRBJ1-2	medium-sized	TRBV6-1	TGTGCCAGCAGTGCCGCTGAGGGACAGAACTATGGCTACACCTTC	CASSAAEGQNYGYTF
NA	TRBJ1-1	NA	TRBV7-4	TGTGCCAGCAGTTTTGCGGCGTTTGAAGCTTTCTTT	CASSFAAFEAFF
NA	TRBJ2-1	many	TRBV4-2	TGTGCCAGCAGCCGAGGAGCTGGGGCAGCCCGGGGGATTTACAATGAGCAGTTCTTC	CASSRGAGAARGIYNEQFF
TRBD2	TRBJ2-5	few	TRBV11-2	TGTGCCAGCAGCCGGTCATGGTCCCCGGGACTAGCGGGAGACCAAGAGACCCAGTACTTC	CASSRSWSPGLAGDQETQYF
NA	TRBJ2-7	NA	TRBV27	TGTGCCAGCAAGAGGAGTGGGACATCCCCCCTCGAGCAGTACTTC	CASKRSGTSPLEQYF
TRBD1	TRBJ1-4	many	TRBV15	TGTGCCACCAGCAGGGGACAGGGGGCGTACGATGAAAAACTGTTTTTT	CATSRGQGAYDEKLFF
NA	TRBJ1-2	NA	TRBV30	TGTGCCGGAGGCCGGAGGATGGGCTACACCTTC	CAGGRRMGYTF
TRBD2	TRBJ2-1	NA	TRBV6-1	TGTGCCAGCAGTGGGGGGACTAGCGGGGACGTATACAATGAGCAGTTCTTC	CASSGGTSGDVYNEQFF
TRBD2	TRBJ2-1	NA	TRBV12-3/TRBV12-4	TGTGCCAGCAGGAGGGGAGGGATCTCCTACAATGAGCAGTTCTTC	CASRRGGISYNEQFF
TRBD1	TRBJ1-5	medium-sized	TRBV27	TGTGCCAGCAGTCCCCTGGACAGGCCAAAGCAGCCCCAGCATTTT	CASSPLDRPKQPQHF
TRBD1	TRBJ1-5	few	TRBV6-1	TGTGCAAGCAGTGAGGTTGAGGGGGCTGAACAGCCCCAGCATTTT	CASSEVEGAEQPQHF
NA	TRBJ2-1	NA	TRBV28	TGTGCCAGCAGCCCCGTGGGGTTTACAGACAATGAGCAGTTCTTC	CASSPVGFTDNEQFF
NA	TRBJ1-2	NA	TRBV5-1	TGCGCCAGCAGCTTAGGACCGAACTATGGCTACACCTTC	CASSLGPNYGYTF
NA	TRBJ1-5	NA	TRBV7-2	TGTGCCAGCGGGACGGGGGCTAGACAGCCCCAGCATTTT	CASGTGARQPQHF
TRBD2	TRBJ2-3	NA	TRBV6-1	TGTGCCAGCAGCTTAAGCGGGAGCAGCACAGATACGCAGTATTTT	CASSLSGSSTDTQYF
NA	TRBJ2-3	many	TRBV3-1	TGTGCCAGCAGCCAAGATTATAGCGACAGACCGACAGATACGCAGTATTTT	CASSQDYSDRPTDTQYF
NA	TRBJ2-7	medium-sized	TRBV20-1	TGCAGTGCTAGTACAGATCCGGCGACCTACGAGCAGTACTTC	CSASTDPATYEQYF
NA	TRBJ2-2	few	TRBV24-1	TGTGCCACCAGTGACCCAGCGGGCGGCGGGGAGCTGTTTTTT	CATSDPAGGGELFF
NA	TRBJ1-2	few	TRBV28	TGTGCCAGCCGTTCCAGCTATGGCTACACCTTC	CASRSSYGYTF